The clone carrying this TCR beta chain was observed once. Its antigen is currently unknown. The data are from a study of OX40 agonist ivuxolimab in advanced cancers. Turning to the study itself: As their treatment, patients were administered ivuxolimab, an agonistic anti-OX40 (CD134) antibody.

Sequencing used immunoSEQ multiplex PCR; TCRdb keeps in-frame clones, though not all of them. The sample has tens of thousands of clones, 89% seen once. Study-level findings and limits: In the 0.1 to 3.0 mg/kg range, CD4+ and CD8+ blood T cells had expanded clonally by week 6. Antigen specificity was not determined for the expanded peripheral T cells.

Trimming left V 0 bases short and J 0 bases short, with 9 bases between. Germline loops: CDR1 SGHVS, CDR2 FQNEAQ. The CDR3 consists of 17 residues. Specimen: CD4+ or CD8+ T cells sorted from blood, collected in a trial of the OX40 agonist ivuxolimab. The rearrangement uses TRBV7-8 and TRBJ2-6; D gene unclear. The source of this sequence is an adult with an advanced solid tumor such as melanoma, head and neck, liver or kidney cancer. The CDR3 is CASSLALRNSGANVLTF. DNA of the CDR3: TGTGCCAGCAGCTTAGCGTTGCGGAACTCTGGGGCCAACGTCCTGACTTTC.